The present T cell receptor (beta chain) was sequenced within a study of immune heterogeneity within non-small cell lung tumors (dated by TCRdb to 2016 to 2018). With respect to the entire study: Histology comprised several squamous cell carcinomas, roughly ten non-squamous carcinomas and 1 tumor not otherwise specified. TCR repertoires were analyzed from about 60 tumor loci of some 16 patients, whereas transcriptome data were available for only around 48 loci from about a dozen patients. To look at intratumoral immune heterogeneity, the study ran whole-exome sequencing, RNA-seq and TCR beta repertoire sequencing on several spatially distinct regions taken from every NSCLC tumor. Binding of neoantigens to the HLA alleles of each patient was predicted with netMHCpan-3.0 for mutant peptides of 8 to 11 amino acids.

The TCR beta CDR3 region was amplified with a multiplex PCR system whose first round of about 10 cycles used 32 V-gene forward primers and 13 J-gene reverse primers. The first PCR round was done with a QIAGEN Multiplex PCR Kit, and the primer sequences were filed in Chinese patent CN105087789A. Illumina universal primers were added in a second PCR round performed with the Phusion High-Fidelity PCR Kit. The TCR libraries underwent paired-end sequencing with a read length of 151 bp on the Illumina HiSeq X Ten platform. As for the authors' bioinformatics: Reads lacking multiplex PCR primers were removed with Cutadapt, read pairs were merged with PEAR, and CDR3 regions were called with MiXCR default settings. Shannon entropy measured repertoire diversity, while clonality was calculated as one minus the Shannon entropy divided by the ln of the count of productive unique sequences. Clonotypes present at frequencies of at least 0.5% were defined as dominant or high-frequency T-cell clones. TCRdb redid the processing of the public reads, applying fastp at Q25 and MiXCR, and retained in-frame beta chains. Each entry is one CDR3 protein sequence, shown with its most common DNA and genes. TCRdb, not the authors, supplied the V and J calls. Present in this sample are approximately 21,000 distinct CDR3 sequences, more than 25% of which were seen just once. Of the sample, roughly 4.4% falls within the top ten clones.

This clonotype occurred many times. Its cognate antigen has yet to be identified. The record has no base qualities; no much larger clone is one base away. Inclusive of the bounding cysteine and phenylalanine, the CDR3 is 16 residues long. The entry retains the CDR3 DNA only, 48 bases that are in frame from base 1. According to the germline V gene (reference sequence), CDR1 reads DFQATT and CDR2 reads SNEGSKA. Trimming costs V 2 bases and J 4 bases, and their ends lie 18 bases apart. Genomic DNA extracted from bulk tumor tissue served as TCR template, with roughly 610 ng gDNA amplified per sample. During surgery, multiple biopsies were taken from each primary tumor and placed as far apart as possible within the tumor mass. The study cohort was described as untreated, and patients were newly diagnosed NSCLC cases undergoing curative surgery. The donor group was made up of roughly 15 newly diagnosed non-small cell lung cancer patients undergoing surgery with curative intent. Resected tumor masses were reviewed by two independent pathologists. Sequencing was performed only on DNA and RNA samples of high quality.

Summary of the overall study and its limitations: High-frequency TCR beta clonotypes were largely distinct between individual patients. Within a given patient, the same dominant CDR3B clonotypes showed up repeatedly across loci, although different tumor locations also carried unique high-frequency clones. Local tumor mutational burden and local T-cell repertoire clonality had a statistically significant but moderate positive correlation (R approximately 0.34).

The sequenced sample was lung tumor tissue. The sequence is built from TRBV20-1 and TRBJ1-3; matching of 5 bases hints at TRBD1 as the D gene. The receptor was derived from a man between 35 and 55 years old with non-small cell lung cancer. The CDR3 region has the sequence CSARKDSTPSGNTIYF. Read as DNA, the sequence is TGCAGTGCTAGAAAAGACAGTACCCCCTCAGGAAACACCATATATTTT.